This T cell receptor beta chain derives from a study of read filtering for tumor transcriptome and immune sequencing (dated by TCRdb to about 2020). About the full investigation: Of the patients in the cohort, approximately 17 were male and 14 to 15 were female, and their mean age was about 69 years, with a range of about 40 to 85. The study compared TCR repertoires from targeted immune repertoire sequencing and bulk whole-transcriptome sequencing run on the same bone marrow samples. Per sample, about 3.5 to 10.27 million TCR-region mapped reads were obtained with IR-seq, compared with only about 80 to 1,400 with RNA-seq. As a main aim, a read-filtering strategy for immune repertoire data was addressed, with the specific question being whether clonotypes supported by a single read should be removed. After DNase treatment, whole-transcriptome libraries were prepared with the TruSeq RNA Access Library Prep Kit. By revised international staging, roughly 8 patients were R-ISS I, some 17 were R-ISS II and over five were R-ISS III. Broader findings and caveats from the paper: Single-read clonotypes made up roughly 80% of clonotypes but 3.5% to 4.5% of total reads in IR-seq, and under 75% of clonotypes and roughly 45% of reads in RNA-seq. Compared with RNA-seq, IR-seq captured clonotypes at much higher depth and more reliably, and a smaller IR-seq throughput was enough to identify most shared clonotypes. The correlation between IR-seq and RNA-seq shared clonotype proportions rose when single-read clonotypes were removed. The sorted CD138-negative fraction was composed of a mixed bone marrow immune population rather than of purified T cells.

The CDR3, from cysteine to phenylalanine, totals 14 residues. Only CDR3 DNA remains: 42 bases, in frame from the first base. V is shortened by 6 bases, J by 5 bases, and the region joining them spans 13 bases. For CDR1 and CDR2, the germline V gene lists MNHEY and SVGAGI. Each patient had bone marrow sampled at the time of active disease. Ficoll-Hypaque density gradient centrifugation was used to isolate bone marrow mononuclear cells. Myeloma plasma cells were removed and CD138-negative cells were collected by negative selection after labeling with CD138 magnetic microbeads on a MACS separator. Flow cytometry with CD138 antibodies on an Attune NxT was used to check how pure the isolated cells were. Total RNA was extracted with TRIzol reagent and quantified with a NanoDrop spectrophotometer. For each patient, paired RNA-seq and IR-seq were run on the CD138-negative bone marrow sample from that patient.

This clonotype appeared many times. Its specific antigen is unknown. The sample holds no much larger clone one base away, and base qualities are not on file. TCR libraries were built from approximately 400 ng RNA with the Immunoverse kit, using molecular barcoded adaptors covering alpha/delta and beta/gamma chains. TCR library preparation was performed with the same RNA that was used for transcriptome sequencing. An Illumina HiSeq 4000 with 2 x 150 cycles was used to sequence the TCR libraries. On the study's bioinformatics: TCR reads were aligned to human V, D, J and C references and assembled into CDR3 clonotypes with MiXCR, including quality filtering and error correction. Clonotype counts and gene usage diversity were analyzed with the tcR package in R. Raw mapping reads were checked after the RNA-seq reads had been mapped by STAR aligner version 2.5.3a onto the human GRCh37 genome. To test how sequencing depth affects detected clonotypes, IR-seq fastq files were randomly downsampled with Seqtk 1.3. TCRdb applied fastp at Q25 and MiXCR to the public reads, then kept only in-frame beta chains. CDR3 protein sequences are deduplicated, and each keeps its most common genes and DNA. The V and J calls and clone size are TCRdb's, not the authors'. The sample records about 47,000 distinct CDR3 sequences, approximately 12% of which are singletons. The top ten clones comprise 13% to 15% of the sample.

This clonotype was obtained from a donor at least 40 years old with multiple myeloma. The sequenced material came from a population of CD138-negative cells sorted from bone marrow. The cell subset or site label here, explained by the study, means: bone marrow mononuclear cells depleted of CD138+ plasma/myeloma cells by negative magnetic selection. This sequence uses TRBV6-5 and TRBJ1-4; a weak D assignment points to TRBD1 (5 bases agree). The CDR3 protein sequence reads: CASSRTPGNEKLFF. The DNA sequence is as follows: TGTGCCAGCAGCCGGACACCAGGGAATGAAAAACTGTTTTTT.